The clone carrying this T cell receptor (beta chain) was picked up one time. The antigen is not known. This entry belongs to a study of shared clonotypes between healthy human individuals. Overall study findings and caveats: Inspection by rarefaction showed sorted-subset sequencing to be incomplete despite large depth. Among several donors, roughly 5.4% of naive CD4 clonotypes were found in common.

The CDR3 length is 12 residues. The germline V gene has CDR1 MDHEN and CDR2 SYDVKM. V shed 7 bases and J shed 3 bases, with 7 bases lying between them. Caucasian adults residing in Nashville, Tennessee made up all the donors. The repertoire was sequenced with immunoSEQ multiplex PCR; TCRdb's copy has only in-frame clones and lacks some. The sample lists fewer than 3 million clones, around 92% occurring once. This sequence was found in a man aged 18 to 30 in good health. Some clones in this sample may be carry-over from other donors' samples. The J gene is TRBJ1-5, the V gene TRBV28; D unresolved. Sequenced material: naive CD4+ T cells from PBMCs. Noted subset: CD45RA+ positively selected. DNA for the CDR3: TGTGCCAGCAAAGAGTACAATCAGCCCCAGCATTTT. Protein: CASKEYNQPQHF.